This TCR beta chain appears in the sequencing data of a study of T cell changes during pregnancy in multiple sclerosis. The germline gives CDR1 LGHNT, CDR2 FRNRAP. This CDR3 contains 14 residues. The V gene end was trimmed by 6 bases and the J gene end by 7 bases; junction bases not matched to a gene: 7. Produced via immunoSEQ multiplex PCR; TCRdb's table is partial and in-frame only. The sample has 85,000 to 100,000 clones, more than 85% seen once. The TCR originated in a female donor with multiple sclerosis, enrolled in a pregnancy study. The chain joins TRBV12-5 to TRBJ2-1, with 9 positions matching TRBD2. The sample was peripheral blood, taken in the first trimester of pregnancy. The CDR3, as DNA: TGTGCTAGTGGCTTGACTAGCGGTCCTAATGAGCAGTTCTTC. Its protein is CASGLTSGPNEQFF.